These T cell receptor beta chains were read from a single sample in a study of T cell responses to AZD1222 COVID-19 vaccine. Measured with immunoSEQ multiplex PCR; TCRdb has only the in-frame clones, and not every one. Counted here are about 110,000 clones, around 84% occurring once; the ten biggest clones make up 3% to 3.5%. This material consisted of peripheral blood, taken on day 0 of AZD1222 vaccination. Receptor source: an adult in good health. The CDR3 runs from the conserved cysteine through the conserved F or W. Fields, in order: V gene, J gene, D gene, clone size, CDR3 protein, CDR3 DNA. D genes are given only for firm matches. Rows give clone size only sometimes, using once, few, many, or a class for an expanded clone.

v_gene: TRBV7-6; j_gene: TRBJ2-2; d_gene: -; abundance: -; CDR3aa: CASSSHTGELFF; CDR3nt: TGTGCCAGCAGCTCACACACCGGGGAGCTGTTTTTT
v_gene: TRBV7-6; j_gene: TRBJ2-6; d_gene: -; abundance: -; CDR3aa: CASSTRTGANVLTF; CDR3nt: TGTGCCAGCAGCACACGGACAGGGGCCAACGTCCTGACTTTC
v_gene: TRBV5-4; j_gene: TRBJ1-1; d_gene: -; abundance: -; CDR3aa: CASSLGGGQRPTEAFF; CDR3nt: TGTGCCAGCAGCTTGGGGGGGGGACAAAGGCCCACTGAAGCTTTCTTT
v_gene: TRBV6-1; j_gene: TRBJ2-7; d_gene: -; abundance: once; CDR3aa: CASSEGPDYEQYF; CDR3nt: TGTGCCAGCAGTGAGGGGCCTGACTACGAGCAGTACTTC
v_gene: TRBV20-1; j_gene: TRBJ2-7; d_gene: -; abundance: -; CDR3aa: CSASYGPGEQYF; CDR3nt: TGCAGTGCTAGTTACGGCCCGGGCGAGCAGTACTTC
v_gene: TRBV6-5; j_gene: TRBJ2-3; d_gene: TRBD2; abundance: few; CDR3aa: CASTQRGLTDTQYF; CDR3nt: TGTGCCAGCACCCAGCGGGGGCTCACAGATACGCAGTATTTT
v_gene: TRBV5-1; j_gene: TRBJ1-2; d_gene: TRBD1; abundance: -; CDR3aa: CASSFRTGDYGYTF; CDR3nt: TGCGCCAGCAGCTTCAGGACAGGGGACTATGGCTACACCTTC
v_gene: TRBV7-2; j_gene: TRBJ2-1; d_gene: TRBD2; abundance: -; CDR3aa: CASSPPGLYNEQFF; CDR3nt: TGTGCCAGCAGCCCCCCGGGACTATACAATGAGCAGTTCTTC
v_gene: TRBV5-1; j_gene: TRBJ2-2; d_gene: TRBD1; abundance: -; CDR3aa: CASSFGGQSTGELFF; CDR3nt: TGCGCCAGCAGCTTTGGGGGACAGTCCACCGGGGAGCTGTTTTTT
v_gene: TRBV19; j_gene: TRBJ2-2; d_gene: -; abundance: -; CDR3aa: CASSIEGPGELFF; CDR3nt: TGTGCCAGTAGTATAGAGGGGCCCGGGGAGCTGTTTTTT
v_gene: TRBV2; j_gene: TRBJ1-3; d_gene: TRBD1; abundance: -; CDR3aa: CASTGQESGGNTIYF; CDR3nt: TGTGCCAGCACCGGACAGGAGAGTGGGGGAAACACCATATATTTT
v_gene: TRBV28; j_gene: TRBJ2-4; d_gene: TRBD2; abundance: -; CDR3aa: CASSLVKRGGKNIQYF; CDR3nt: TGTGCCAGCAGTTTGGTTAAGCGGGGGGGCAAAAACATTCAGTACTTC
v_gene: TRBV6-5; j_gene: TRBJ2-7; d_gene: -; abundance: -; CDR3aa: CASSYQPLGSYEQYF; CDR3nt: TGTGCCAGCAGTTACCAGCCCCTGGGGTCCTACGAGCAGTACTTC
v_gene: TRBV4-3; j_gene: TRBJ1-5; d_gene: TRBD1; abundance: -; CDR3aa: CASSQSFVGTDQPQHF; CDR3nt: TGCGCCAGCAGCCAATCGTTTGTCGGGACAGATCAGCCCCAGCATTTT
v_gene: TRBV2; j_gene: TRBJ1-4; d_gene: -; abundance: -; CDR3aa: CASSEEGLSNEKLFF; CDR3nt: TGTGCCAGCAGTGAAGAGGGGCTGTCTAATGAAAAACTGTTTTTT
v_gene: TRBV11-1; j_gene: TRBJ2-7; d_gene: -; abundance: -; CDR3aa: CASSPQLASYEQYF; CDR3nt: TGTGCCAGCAGCCCACAACTAGCCAGCTACGAGCAGTACTTC
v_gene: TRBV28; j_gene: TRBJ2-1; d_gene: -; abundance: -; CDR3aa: CASRPQGALYNEQFF; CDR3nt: TGTGCCAGCAGACCACAGGGTGCCCTTTACAATGAGCAGTTCTTC
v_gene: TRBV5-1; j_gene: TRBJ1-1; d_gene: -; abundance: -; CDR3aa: CASSLEQGGVGTEAFF; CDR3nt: TGCGCCAGCAGCTTGGAACAGGGTGGGGTGGGCACTGAAGCTTTCTTT
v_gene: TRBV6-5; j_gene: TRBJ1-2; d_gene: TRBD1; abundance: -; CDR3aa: CASNRGQGGYTF; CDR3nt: TGTGCCAGCAATCGCGGACAGGGCGGCTACACCTTC
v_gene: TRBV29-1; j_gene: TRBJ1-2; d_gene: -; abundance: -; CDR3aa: CSVESGGYGYTF; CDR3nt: TGCAGCGTTGAATCGGGCGGGTATGGCTACACCTTC
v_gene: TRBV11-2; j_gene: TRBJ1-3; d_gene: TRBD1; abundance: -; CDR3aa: CASSSSDRTGGNTIYF; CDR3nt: TGTGCCAGCAGCTCATCCGACCGGACAGGTGGAAACACCATATATTTT
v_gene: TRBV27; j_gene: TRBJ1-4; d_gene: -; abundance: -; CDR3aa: CASRGTSNEKLFF; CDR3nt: TGTGCCAGCAGGGGGACCTCTAATGAAAAACTGTTTTTT